The 18 T cell receptor beta chains below come from one sample, sequenced in a study of blood T cell repertoires in COVID-19. The method was immunoSEQ multiplex PCR; TCRdb's version includes in-frame clones alone and lacks a portion of them. Among some 200,000 clones listed, around nine tenths were seen once. The specimen was peripheral blood. The source of these receptors is a woman aged 65 to 85 with COVID-19, enrolled during active disease.

The rearrangement joins TRBV6-4 to TRBJ2-4, with D unresolved. CDR3 length: 16 residues. V dropped 6 bases and J dropped 3 bases, with 18 bases sitting between them. Germline values: CDR1 MRHNA, CDR2 SNTAGT. The CDR3 sequence is CASSPGLEVRKNIQYF. The CDR3 region has the DNA TGTGCCAGCAGCCCCGGTCTTGAGGTCCGCAAAAACATTCAGTACTTC.

With respect to this clone: The sample contains more than one DNA sequence encoding this CDR3. V is TRBV18 and J is TRBJ1-2; D perhaps matches TRBD1 (6 bases). CDR1 and CDR2 from the germline V gene are KGHSH and LQKENI. There are 14 residues in the CDR3. V was shortened by 3 bases and J by 2 bases, with 10 bases between the two germline ends. The CDR3 DNA reads TGTGCCAGCTCACCGGGGCAGGGGAACTATGGCTACACCTTC. Amino acids: CASSPGQGNYGYTF.

This chain links TRBV7-2 with TRBJ1-1, with TRBD1 matching over 9 bases. The V and J ends lost 3 bases and 5 bases, in that order; junction bases with no gene match: 4. CDR3 length equals 14 residues. Germline V gene lookup returns CDR1 SGHTA and CDR2 FQGNSA. In DNA, the CDR3 is TGTGCCAGCAGCTTGAACAGGGGGCGGACTGAAGCTTTCTTT. This sequence encodes CASSLNRGRTEAFF.

The table lists this clone with a few counts. J is TRBJ1-2 and V is TRBV19; perhaps TRBD1 as D (5 bases). The CDR3 contains 15 residues. V lost 5 bases and J lost 7, with 20 bases in between. Looked up from germline, CDR1 is LNHDA and CDR2 is SQIVND (reference sequence). The CDR3 coding sequence is TGTGCCAGTAGTCCAAGATATGATGGGGCGCGTGGCTACACCTTC. This gives the protein CASSPRYDGARGYTF.

The V and J genes are TRBV6-6 and TRBJ2-1, with 9 positions matching TRBD1. Per the germline V gene, CDR1 is MNHNY and CDR2 is SVGAGI (reference sequence). CDR3 length: 16 residues. V dropped 5 bases and J dropped 3; count of bases not matched to a gene: 8. For the CDR3, the DNA is TGTGCCAGCAGTCGACCGGGACAGGGTTACTACAATGAGCAGTTCTTC. This gives the protein CASSRPGQGYYNEQFF.

The chain has TRBV19 and TRBJ1-1; D gene uncertain. This CDR3 comprises 15 residues. Germline V lookup: CDR1 LNHDA, CDR2 SQIVND (reference sequence). Deletions cut 7 bases from V and 1 base from J, with 16 bases between. Here the CDR3 reads CASTPWARRNTEAFF. The CDR3 region has the DNA TGTGCCAGTACCCCCTGGGCCCGGCGGAACACTGAAGCTTTCTTT.

V is TRBV4-2 and J is TRBJ2-1; 12 bases align to TRBD2. Looked up from germline, CDR1 is LGHNA and CDR2 is YNFKEQ. There are 22 residues in the CDR3. V shed 0 bases and J 2 bases; nucleotides not matched to a gene: 17. In DNA, the CDR3 is TGTGCCAGCAGCCAAGAAACCCCCGGGACGGTGTGGACTAGCGGGGCCTACAATGAGCAGTTCTTC. It codes for CASSQETPGTVWTSGAYNEQFF.

This clone was seen only once. This CDR3 reads CASSLKFGTRYYEQYF. CDR3 sequence (DNA): TGTGCCAGCTCACTTAAATTCGGGACTAGGTACTACGAGCAGTACTTC. The chain has TRBV18 and TRBJ2-7; 8 bases align to TRBD2. The CDR3 contains 16 residues. Germline values: CDR1 KGHSH, CDR2 LQKENI. V was clipped by 4 bases and J by 3 bases; unmatched bases: 11.

The chain employs TRBV30 and TRBJ2-6; 12 nucleotides align to TRBD2. CDR3 length equals 18 residues. V lost 7 bases to trimming and J lost 3 bases; unmatched junction nucleotides: 13. Germline assignment: CDR1 GTSNPN and CDR2 SVGIG (reference sequence). The DNA of the CDR3 is TGTGCCTCCGACCCGACTAGCGGGAGCGTAGTTGGGGCCAACGTCCTGACTTTC. This encodes CASDPTSGSVVGANVLTF.

The chain links TRBV15 to TRBJ2-7, with D maybe TRBD1 (5 bases). The CDR3 contains 18 residues. V was cut by 0 bases and J by 4 bases, with 22 bases left in between. CDR1 LNHNV and CDR2 YYDKDF come from the germline V gene (reference sequence). Written as DNA, the CDR3 is TGTGCCACCAGCAGAGATTTCAGTTCGGCAGGGAACCTGTACGAGCAGTACTTC. Translating gives CATSRDFSSAGNLYEQYF.

This clone was seen a few times. The gene calls are TRBV24-1 and TRBJ2-2, with 12 bases lining up with TRBD1. The V gene end was trimmed by 9 bases and the J gene end by 4 bases; junction bases not matched to a gene: 5. The CDR3 spans 15 residues. Germline V gene sequence: CDR1 KGHDR, CDR2 SFDVKD. The CDR3 sequence is CATGGTGGFTGELFF. As DNA, the CDR3 is TGTGCCACCGGCGGGACAGGGGGCTTCACCGGGGAGCTGTTTTTT.

This sequence joins TRBV21-1 and TRBJ1-2; the listed D gene, TRBD1, was not tested against the DNA. TRBV21-1 counts as a pseudogene. This CDR3 region has 14 residues. In DNA, the CDR3 is TGTGCCAGCAGCACCCGGACAGGGGACTATGGCTACACCTTC. Translated, it gives CASSTRTGDYGYTF.

The rearrangement links TRBV6-6 to TRBJ2-5; 8 nucleotides match TRBD2. Per germline, CDR1 MNHNY and CDR2 SVGAGI (reference sequence). The CDR3 has 15 residues. V gave up 6 bases and J gave up 0 bases; unmatched junction bases: 6. CDR3 residues: CASSPTSAYQETQYF. In DNA, the CDR3 is TGTGCCAGCAGCCCGACTAGCGCGTACCAAGAGACCCAGTACTTC.

This sequence joins TRBV24-1 and TRBJ1-1; maybe TRBD1 (5 bases). Trimming shortened V by 0 bases and J by 6 bases, and 22 bases separated the two germline ends. CDR1 and CDR2 (germline): KGHDR, SFDVKD. This CDR3 contains 18 residues. The CDR3 is CATSDLRGLSDARPEAFF. The CDR3 coding sequence is TGTGCCACCAGTGATTTGAGGGGTTTATCCGACGCCCGCCCTGAAGCTTTCTTT.

The chain combines TRBV2 with TRBJ2-1; D uncertain. The CDR3 spans 13 residues. With 8 bases removed from V and 6 bases from J, the gap between germline ends came to 14 bases. The V gene's germline CDR1 is SNHLY and CDR2 FYNNEI. Here the CDR3 reads CASSLLLSNEQFF. In DNA form, the CDR3 reads TGTGCCAGCTCCTTACTACTCTCCAATGAGCAGTTCTTC.

There are a few counts of this clone. The V gene is TRBV4-3, the J gene TRBJ1-4, with D unclear. Between the trimmed V and J ends, which lost 0 bases and 2 bases, there was a span of 7 bases. The CDR3 runs 15 residues. Germline CDR1 and CDR2: LGHNA and YSLEER. The CDR3 region is CASSQDLRTNEKLFF. The DNA for the CDR3 is TGCGCCAGCAGCCAAGACCTGAGGACTAATGAAAAACTGTTTTTT.

The chain recombines TRBV30 with TRBJ1-1; 7 nucleotides align to TRBD1. The germline V gene has CDR1 GTSNPN and CDR2 SVGIG (reference sequence). V shed 1 base, J shed 1 base, and the junction held 3 bases outside the gene matches. This CDR3 spans 14 amino acids. The CDR3 here is CAWSGGQTNTEAFF. As DNA, the CDR3 is TGTGCCTGGAGTGGGGGACAGACGAACACTGAAGCTTTCTTT. The variable domain in full, completed from reference TRBV30 and TRBJ1-1, reads SQTIHQWPATLVQPVGSPLSLECTVEGTSNPNLYWYRQAAGRGLQLLFYSVGIGQISSEVPQNLSASRPQDRQFILSSKKLLLSDSGFYLCAWSGGQTNTEAFFGQGTRLTVV.

The gene calls are TRBV11-2 and TRBJ1-1; TRBD1 aligns across 11 bases. The CDR3 extends over 17 amino acids. V shed 2 bases and J 5 bases; nucleotides not matched to a gene: 10. Germline V CDR1 and CDR2: SGHAT, FQNNGV. For the CDR3, the DNA is TGTGCCAGCAGCTTACTAGGACAGGGGGCAGGGGATACTGAAGCTTTCTTT. Protein sequence: CASSLLGQGAGDTEAFF.